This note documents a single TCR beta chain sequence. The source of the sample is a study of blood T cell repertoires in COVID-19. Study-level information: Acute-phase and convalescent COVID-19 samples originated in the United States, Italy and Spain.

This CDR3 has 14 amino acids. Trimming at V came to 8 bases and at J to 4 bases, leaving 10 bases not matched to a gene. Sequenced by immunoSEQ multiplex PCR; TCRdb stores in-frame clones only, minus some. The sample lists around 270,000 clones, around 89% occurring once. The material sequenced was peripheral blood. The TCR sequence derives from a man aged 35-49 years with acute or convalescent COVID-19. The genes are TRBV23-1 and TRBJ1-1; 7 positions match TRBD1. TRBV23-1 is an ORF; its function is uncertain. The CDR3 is CASHKRQGVTEAFF. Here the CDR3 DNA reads TGCGCCAGCCACAAACGTCAGGGGGTCACTGAAGCTTTCTTT.